The rows below give T cell receptor beta chains drawn from one sample of a study of blood T cell repertoires in COVID-19. Produced via immunoSEQ multiplex PCR; TCRdb's table is partial and in-frame only. Among about 130,000 clones, just under 85% were seen once, and the ten largest hold over 9%. The sample was PBMCs or T cells enriched from blood (not recorded which). Receptors originate from a man in his forties or fifties who had recovered from COVID-19. Each CDR3 is given without its conserved first and last residue. A D gene is named only where the DNA matches it firmly.

j_call: TRBJ2-7; d_call: .; cdr3_length: 13; v_call: TRBV18; cdr3_aa: ASSPSDRYSYEQY
j_call: TRBJ1-4; d_call: TRBD1; cdr3_length: 14; v_call: TRBV2; cdr3_aa: ASSGGQGATNEKLF
j_call: TRBJ2-3; d_call: .; cdr3_length: 13; v_call: TRBV18; cdr3_aa: ASSPPITSTDTQY
j_call: TRBJ1-2; d_call: .; cdr3_length: 13; v_call: TRBV27; cdr3_aa: ASSLIRGANYGYT
j_call: TRBJ1-5; d_call: .; cdr3_length: 13; v_call: TRBV2; cdr3_aa: ASRYGTLSNQPQH
j_call: TRBJ2-7; d_call: TRBD1; cdr3_length: 12; v_call: TRBV5-4; cdr3_aa: ASSPGQGSNEQY
j_call: TRBJ2-5; d_call: .; cdr3_length: 12; v_call: TRBV7-9; cdr3_aa: ASSLSEGGETQY
j_call: TRBJ1-2; d_call: TRBD1; cdr3_length: 14; v_call: TRBV7-2; cdr3_aa: ASSLGPDRINYGYT
j_call: TRBJ2-7; d_call: .; cdr3_length: 15; v_call: TRBV14; cdr3_aa: ASSQDLSPGYSYEQY
j_call: TRBJ1-1; d_call: .; cdr3_length: 12; v_call: TRBV19; cdr3_aa: ASSPQRGAKVAF
j_call: TRBJ1-6; d_call: TRBD1; cdr3_length: 12; v_call: TRBV18; cdr3_aa: ASSLDRVNSPLH
j_call: TRBJ1-2; d_call: .; cdr3_length: 11; v_call: TRBV10-3; cdr3_aa: AIRRDEGYGYT
j_call: TRBJ2-2; d_call: TRBD2; cdr3_length: 15; v_call: TRBV10-3; cdr3_aa: AIRDPTSGGNTGELF
j_call: TRBJ2-7; d_call: TRBD1; cdr3_length: 14; v_call: TRBV5-1; cdr3_aa: ASSLSTGTGSSEQY
j_call: TRBJ1-6; d_call: .; cdr3_length: 14; v_call: TRBV7-9; cdr3_aa: ASSFEAGLRPMPLH
j_call: TRBJ2-3; d_call: TRBD2; cdr3_length: 15; v_call: TRBV4-2; cdr3_aa: ASSPYSGGLKTDTQY
j_call: TRBJ2-3; d_call: TRBD2; cdr3_length: 16; v_call: TRBV13; cdr3_aa: ASSYTTSSGGFRDTQY
j_call: TRBJ2-5; d_call: TRBD2; cdr3_length: 14; v_call: TRBV4-1; cdr3_aa: ASSQQASGGRETQY
j_call: TRBJ2-1; d_call: TRBD2; cdr3_length: 17; v_call: TRBV7-2; cdr3_aa: ASSRLAGGPGSSYNEQF
j_call: TRBJ1-4; d_call: TRBD1; cdr3_length: 13; v_call: TRBV18; cdr3_aa: ASSPRQGVSEKLF